This T cell receptor (beta chain) was sequenced in a study of T cells in Graves' hyperthyroidism and ophthalmopathy. Study context: Initial diagnosis, before any treatment, was when peripheral blood was collected.

The CDR3 is made up of 14 amino acids. V gave up 3 bases and J gave up 1 base, with 9 bases separating them. In germline, CDR1 is LGHDT, CDR2 YNNKEL (reference sequence). This clonotype appeared many times. PBMCs came from less than 11 ml fresh peripheral blood. Amplification of TCR beta CDR3 regions was performed using RNA transcripts as template. A set of HTBI primers served as the primers for a first-round RT-PCR of the TCR CDR3. TCRdb reprocessed the multiplex PCR reads via MiXCR and lists one record per CDR3 protein. The data contain about 560,000 distinct CDR3 sequences, around 14% of them singletons.

This TCR came from a woman in her thirties with Graves' hyperthyroidism. The sequencing sample was made of blood. This sequence joins TRBV3-1 and TRBJ1-1; a weak D match, TRBD1 (5 bases). CDR3 sequence reads: CASSQRGKNTEAFF. CDR3 nucleotide sequence: TGTGCCAGCAGCCAGAGGGGTAAGAACACTGAAGCTTTCTTT.